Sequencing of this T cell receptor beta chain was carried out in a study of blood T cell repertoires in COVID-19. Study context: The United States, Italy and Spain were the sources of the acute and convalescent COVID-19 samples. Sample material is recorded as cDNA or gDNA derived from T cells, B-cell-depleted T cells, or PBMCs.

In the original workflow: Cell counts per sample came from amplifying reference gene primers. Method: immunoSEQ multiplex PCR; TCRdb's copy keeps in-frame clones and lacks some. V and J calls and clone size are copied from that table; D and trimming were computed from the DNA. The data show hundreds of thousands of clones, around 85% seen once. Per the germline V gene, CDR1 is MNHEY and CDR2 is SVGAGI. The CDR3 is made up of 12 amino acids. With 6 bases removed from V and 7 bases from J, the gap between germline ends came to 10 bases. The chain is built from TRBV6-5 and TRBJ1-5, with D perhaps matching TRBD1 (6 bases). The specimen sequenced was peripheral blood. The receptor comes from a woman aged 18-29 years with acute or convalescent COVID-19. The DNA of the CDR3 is TGTGCCAGCAGACGACAGGCACAGCCCCAGCATTTT. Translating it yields CASRRQAQPQHF.